The rows below give T cell receptor beta chains drawn from one sample of a study of identical twins. TCRdb reprocessed the 5' RACE reads via MiXCR and lists one record per CDR3 protein. The repertoire holds some 1,700,000 distinct CDR3 sequences, with less than 40% as singletons. The sequencing input was cord blood. Every receptor here comes from a newborn girl in good health. The conserved cysteine and the conserved F or W are not part of the CDR3 here. The order of the fields is V gene, J gene, CDR3 protein.

V gene: TRBV6-2/TRBV6-3
J gene: TRBJ1-2
CDR3 protein: ASSTWTWDYGYT

V gene: TRBV2
J gene: TRBJ1-2
CDR3 protein: ASSERPQTGGGGYT

V gene: TRBV5-6
J gene: TRBJ2-3
CDR3 protein: ASSRGGVLDTQY

V gene: TRBV3-1
J gene: TRBJ2-3
CDR3 protein: ASSSRTSGGPFTDTQY

V gene: TRBV5-1
J gene: TRBJ2-7
CDR3 protein: ASSITTGAAIEQY

V gene: TRBV4-1
J gene: TRBJ2-5
CDR3 protein: ASSQPTSGSGETQY

V gene: TRBV28
J gene: TRBJ2-1
CDR3 protein: ASSPQVPYEQF

V gene: TRBV28
J gene: TRBJ1-4
CDR3 protein: ASSLKEKLF

V gene: TRBV19
J gene: TRBJ2-1
CDR3 protein: ASSAQGRYNEQF

V gene: TRBV6-1
J gene: .
CDR3 protein: ASSQKTGGPYNEQY

V gene: TRBV27
J gene: TRBJ2-1
CDR3 protein: ASSLAGVQSNEQF